Listed here are 3 T cell receptor beta chains from one sample, sequenced in a study of T cell changes during pregnancy in multiple sclerosis. The repertoire was sequenced with immunoSEQ multiplex PCR; TCRdb's copy has only in-frame clones and lacks some. The sample holds approximately 80,000 clones, approximately 95% seen once. Source: peripheral blood, taken in the second trimester of pregnancy. The source of these receptors is a female donor in good health, enrolled as a control in a pregnancy study.

This chain links TRBV10-2 with TRBJ2-4; 12 nucleotides agree with TRBD2. This CDR3 spans 17 amino acids. V trimming: 5 bases; J trimming: 0 bases; junction bases outside the gene matches: 5. In germline, CDR1 is WSHSY, CDR2 SAAADI. CDR3 in amino acids: CASSLGLAGLAKNIQYF. The CDR3 DNA reads as TGCGCCAGCAGTCTCGGACTAGCGGGATTAGCCAAAAACATTCAGTACTTC.

The chain joins TRBV7-9 to TRBJ2-4; 7 bases align to TRBD2. Trimming took 3 bases from V and 8 from J; bases not matched to a gene: 4. CDR1 and CDR2 (germline): SEHNR, FQNEAQ (reference sequence). The CDR3 contains 13 residues. The CDR3 loop reads CASSFSGVDIQYF. The CDR3 nucleotides are TGTGCCAGCAGCTTCAGCGGGGTCGACATTCAGTACTTC.

On this clone itself: The sample holds other DNA sequences that translate to the same CDR3. The chain recombines TRBV6-1 with TRBJ2-1; 11 bases map to TRBD2. The CDR3 loop spans 15 amino acids. V shed 4 bases, J shed 6 bases, and the junction held 5 bases outside the gene matches. The germline V gene has CDR1 MNHNS and CDR2 SASEGT. The CDR3, as DNA: TGTGCCAGCAGTGTAGCGGGAGGGCCATTCAATGAGCAGTTCTTC. Its translation: CASSVAGGPFNEQFF.